A selection of T cell receptor beta chains follows, all from one sample in a study of blood T cells in healthy people across ages. From the 5' RACE reads, TCRdb called clonotypes with MiXCR, one entry per CDR3 protein. This sample has 600,000 or so distinct CDR3 sequences, with approximately 30% found just once. The sequenced sample was blood. Receptor source: a woman aged 80 or over in good health. Each CDR3 is given with its conserved first and last residue. D genes are given only for firm matches. Size tells how often a clone was seen (once, few, many) or the class of an expanded clone, and some rows leave it out.

>TRBJ2-5|-|TRBV5-1|-
CASRPDSSQETQYF
TGCGCCAGCAGACCTGACAGCAGCCAAGAGACCCAGTACTTC
>TRBJ1-1|many|TRBV7-2|TRBD1
CASSFPGQLNTEAFF
TGTGCCAGCAGCTTTCCGGGACAGTTGAACACTGAAGCTTTCTTT
>TRBJ2-5|few|TRBV18|-
CASSPKQRFQETQYF
TGTGCCAGCTCTCCGAAACAGCGTTTTCAAGAGACCCAGTACTTC
>TRBJ1-1|few|TRBV20-1|TRBD1
CSACSTGVQATEAFF
TGCAGTGCTTGCTCAACAGGGGTTCAGGCCACTGAAGCTTTCTTT
>TRBJ2-1|-|TRBV5-1|TRBD2
CASSSYGPGGDEQFF
TGCGCCAGCTCCTCCTATGGGCCCGGGGGGGATGAGCAGTTCTTC
>TRBJ2-3|few|TRBV6-6|-
CASSGQLSSTDTQYF
TGTGCCAGCTCGGGACAACTATCTAGCACAGATACGCAGTATTTT
>TRBJ2-7|many|TRBV6-1|TRBD2
CASSVTSGGAGVEQYF
TGTGCCAGCAGTGTCACTAGCGGGGGGGCCGGGGTCGAGCAGTACTTC
>TRBJ2-7|-|TRBV3-1|-
CASSRAEYEQYF
TGTGCCAGCAGCCGAGCGGAGTACGAGCAGTACTTC
>TRBJ2-7|few|TRBV20-1|-
CSATGHSYEQYF
TGCAGTGCTACCGGACACTCCTACGAGCAGTACTTC
>TRBJ1-1|once|TRBV20-1|-
CSARDPNQFTEAFF
TGCAGTGCTAGAGACCCGAATCAGTTCACTGAAGCTTTCTTT
>TRBJ2-3|few|TRBV6-1|-
CASSDLPIGQYF
TGTGCCAGCAGTGACCTCCCGATCGGGCAGTATTTT
>TRBJ2-3|few|TRBV5-6|-
CASSCERGTDTQYF
TGTGCCAGCAGCTGTGAAAGGGGGACAGATACGCAGTATTTT
>TRBJ1-2|-|TRBV5-1|TRBD1
CASIEPGGSGYTF
TGCGCCAGCATAGAACCAGGGGGGAGCGGCTACACCTTC
>TRBJ2-5|-|TRBV3-1|-
CASSQQMMQETQYF
TGTGCCAGCAGCCAGCAGATGATGCAAGAGACCCAGTACTTC
>TRBJ1-5|-|TRBV5-1|-
CANSPDDSHRQPQHF
TGCGCCAACAGCCCCGATGACAGCCATCGTCAGCCCCAGCATTTT
>TRBJ2-2|-|TRBV3-1|TRBD1
CASSQGTGGELFF
TGTGCCAGCAGCCAGGGGACAGGCGGGGAGCTGTTTTTT
>TRBJ2-1|-|TRBV5-1|-
CASSLWDPYNEQFF
TGCGCCAGCAGCTTGTGGGACCCATACAATGAGCAGTTCTTC
>TRBJ2-5|-|TRBV5-1|-
CASSPPSLSSETQYF
TGCGCCAGCAGCCCCCCATCCCTATCGTCAGAGACCCAGTACTTC
>TRBJ1-3|-|TRBV9|-
CASSVAWRNTIYF
TGTGCCAGCAGCGTAGCTTGGAGAAACACCATATATTTT
>TRBJ2-1|-|TRBV20-1|TRBD2
CSARSGSGGPGEQFF
TGCAGTGCTAGAAGCGGGTCGGGGGGGCCAGGTGAGCAGTTCTTC
>TRBJ1-4|-|TRBV20-1|-
CSARSIRTDYNEKLFF
TGCAGTGCTAGAAGTATCCGGACAGACTATAATGAAAAACTGTTTTTT
>TRBJ2-5|-|TRBV29-1|TRBD1
CSVSDRAQETQYF
TGCAGCGTCTCAGACAGGGCGCAAGAGACCCAGTACTTC